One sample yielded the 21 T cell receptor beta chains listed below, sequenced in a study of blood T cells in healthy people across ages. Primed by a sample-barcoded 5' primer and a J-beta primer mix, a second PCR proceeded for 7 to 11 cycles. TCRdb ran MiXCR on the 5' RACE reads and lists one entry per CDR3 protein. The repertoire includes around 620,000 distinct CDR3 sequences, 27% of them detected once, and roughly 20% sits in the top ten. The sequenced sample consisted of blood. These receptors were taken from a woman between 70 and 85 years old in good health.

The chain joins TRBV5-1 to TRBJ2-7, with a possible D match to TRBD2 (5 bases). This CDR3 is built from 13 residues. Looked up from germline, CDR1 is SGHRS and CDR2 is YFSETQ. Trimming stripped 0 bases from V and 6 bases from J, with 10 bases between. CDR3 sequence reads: CASSLADEGEQYF. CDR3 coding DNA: TGCGCCAGCAGCTTGGCCGACGAGGGCGAGCAGTACTTC.

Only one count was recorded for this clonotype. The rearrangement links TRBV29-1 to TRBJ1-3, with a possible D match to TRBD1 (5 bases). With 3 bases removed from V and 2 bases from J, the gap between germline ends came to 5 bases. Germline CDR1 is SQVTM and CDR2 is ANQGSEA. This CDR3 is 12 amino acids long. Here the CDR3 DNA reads TGCAGCGTTGACAGGGCTGGAAACACCATATATTTT. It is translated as CSVDRAGNTIYF. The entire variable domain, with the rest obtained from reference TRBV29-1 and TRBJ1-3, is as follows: SAVISQKPSRDICQRGTSLTIQCQVDSQVTMMFWYRQQPGQSLTLIATANQGSEATYESGFVIDKFPISRPNLTFSTLTVSNMSPEDSSIYLCSVDRAGNTIYFGEGSWLTVV.

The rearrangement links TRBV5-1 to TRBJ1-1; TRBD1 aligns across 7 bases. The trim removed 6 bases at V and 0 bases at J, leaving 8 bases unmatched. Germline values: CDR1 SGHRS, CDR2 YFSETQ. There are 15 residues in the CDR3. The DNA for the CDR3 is TGCGCCAGCACCGTCAGGGGGGATATGAACACTGAAGCTTTCTTT. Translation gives CASTVRGDMNTEAFF.

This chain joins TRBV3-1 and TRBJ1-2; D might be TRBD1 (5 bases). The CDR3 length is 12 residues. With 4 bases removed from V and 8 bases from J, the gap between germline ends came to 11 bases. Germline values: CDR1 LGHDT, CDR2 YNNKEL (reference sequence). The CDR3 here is CASSRGTEGYTF. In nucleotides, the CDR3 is TGTGCCAGCAGCCGAGGGACTGAGGGCTACACCTTC.

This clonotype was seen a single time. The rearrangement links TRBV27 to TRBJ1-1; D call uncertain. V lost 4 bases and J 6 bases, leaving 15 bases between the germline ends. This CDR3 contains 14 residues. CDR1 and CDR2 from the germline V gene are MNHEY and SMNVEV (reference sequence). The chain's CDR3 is CASSSRHISAEAFF. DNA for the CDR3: TGTGCCAGCAGTTCCCGCCACATAAGCGCTGAAGCTTTCTTT.

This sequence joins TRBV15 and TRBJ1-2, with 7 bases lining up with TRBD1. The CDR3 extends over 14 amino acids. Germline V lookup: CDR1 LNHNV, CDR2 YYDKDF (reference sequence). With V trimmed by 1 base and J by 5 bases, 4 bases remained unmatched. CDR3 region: CATSRVQGGYGYTF. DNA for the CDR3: TGTGCCACCAGCAGAGTGCAGGGGGGATATGGCTACACCTTC.

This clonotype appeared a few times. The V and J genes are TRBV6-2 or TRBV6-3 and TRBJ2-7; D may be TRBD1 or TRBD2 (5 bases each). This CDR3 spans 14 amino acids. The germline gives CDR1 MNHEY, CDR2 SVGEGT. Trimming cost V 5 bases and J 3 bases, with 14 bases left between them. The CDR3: CASSNPGANYEQYF. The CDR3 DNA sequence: TGTGCCAGCAGTAACCCCGGGGCGAACTACGAGCAGTACTTC.

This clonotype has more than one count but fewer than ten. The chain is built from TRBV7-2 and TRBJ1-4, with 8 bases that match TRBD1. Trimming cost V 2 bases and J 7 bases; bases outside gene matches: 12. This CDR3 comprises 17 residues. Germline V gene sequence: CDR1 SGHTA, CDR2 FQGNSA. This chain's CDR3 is CASSLWRGQGWGEKLFF. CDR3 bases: TGTGCCAGCAGCTTATGGCGAGGACAGGGCTGGGGTGAAAAACTGTTTTTT.

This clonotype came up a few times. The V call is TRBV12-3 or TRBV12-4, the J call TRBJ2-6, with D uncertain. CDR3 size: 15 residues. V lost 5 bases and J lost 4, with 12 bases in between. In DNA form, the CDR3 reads TGTGCCAGCAGTCCGTTCTGGGCCGGGGCCAACGTCCTGACTTTC. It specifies CASSPFWAGANVLTF.

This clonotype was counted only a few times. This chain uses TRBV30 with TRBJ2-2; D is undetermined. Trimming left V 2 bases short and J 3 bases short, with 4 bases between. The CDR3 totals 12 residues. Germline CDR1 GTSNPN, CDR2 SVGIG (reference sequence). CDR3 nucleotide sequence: TGTGCCTGGAGTATTGACACCGGGGAGCTGTTTTTT. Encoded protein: CAWSIDTGELFF.

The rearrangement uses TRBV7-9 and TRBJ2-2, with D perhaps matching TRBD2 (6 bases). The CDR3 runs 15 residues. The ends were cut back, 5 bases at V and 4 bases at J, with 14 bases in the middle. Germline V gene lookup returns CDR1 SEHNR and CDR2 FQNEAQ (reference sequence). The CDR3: CASSRASGGTGELFF. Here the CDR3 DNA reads TGTGCCAGCAGCCGCGCCTCCGGGGGCACCGGGGAGCTGTTTTTT.

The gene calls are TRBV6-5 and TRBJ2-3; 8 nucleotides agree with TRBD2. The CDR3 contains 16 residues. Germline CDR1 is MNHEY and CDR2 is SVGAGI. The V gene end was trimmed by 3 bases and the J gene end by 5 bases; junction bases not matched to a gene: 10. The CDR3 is CASSYSTSVDIDTQYF. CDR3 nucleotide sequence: TGTGCCAGCAGTTATTCGACTAGCGTTGATATAGATACGCAGTATTTT.

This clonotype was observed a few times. For the CDR3, the DNA is TGTGCCAGCATTTCGGCGACCTACAATGAGCAGTTCTTC. This gives the protein CASISATYNEQFF. J is TRBJ2-1 and V is TRBV6-2 or TRBV6-3; unclear D gene. The CDR3 is 13 amino acids. V was shortened by 7 bases and J by 2 bases, with 9 bases between the two germline ends. CDR1 and CDR2 (germline): MNHEY, SVGEGT.

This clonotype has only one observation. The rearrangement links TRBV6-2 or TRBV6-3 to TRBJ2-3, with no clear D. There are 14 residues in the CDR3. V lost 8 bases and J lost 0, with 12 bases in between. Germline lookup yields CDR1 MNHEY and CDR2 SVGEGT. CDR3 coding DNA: TGTGCCAGCGGCAAGGGAACTAGCACAGATACGCAGTATTTT. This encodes CASGKGTSTDTQYF.

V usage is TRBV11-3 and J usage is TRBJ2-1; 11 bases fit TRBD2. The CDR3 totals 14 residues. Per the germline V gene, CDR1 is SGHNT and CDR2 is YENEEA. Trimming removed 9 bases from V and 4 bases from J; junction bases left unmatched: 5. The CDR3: CASLAGGPYNEQFF. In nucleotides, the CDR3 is TGTGCCAGTCTAGCGGGGGGACCTTACAATGAGCAGTTCTTC.

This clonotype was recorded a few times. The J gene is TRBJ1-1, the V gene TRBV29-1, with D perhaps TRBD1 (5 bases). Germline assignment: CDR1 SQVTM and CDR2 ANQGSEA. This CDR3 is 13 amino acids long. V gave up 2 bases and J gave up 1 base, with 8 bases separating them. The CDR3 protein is CSVEWGPNTEAFF. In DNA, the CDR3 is TGCAGCGTTGAATGGGGACCGAACACTGAAGCTTTCTTT.

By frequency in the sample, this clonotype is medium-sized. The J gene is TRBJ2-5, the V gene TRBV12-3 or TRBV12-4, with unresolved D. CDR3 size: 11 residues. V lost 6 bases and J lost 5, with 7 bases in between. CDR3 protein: CASSLRETQYF. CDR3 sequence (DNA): TGTGCCAGCAGCTTACGGGAGACCCAGTACTTC.

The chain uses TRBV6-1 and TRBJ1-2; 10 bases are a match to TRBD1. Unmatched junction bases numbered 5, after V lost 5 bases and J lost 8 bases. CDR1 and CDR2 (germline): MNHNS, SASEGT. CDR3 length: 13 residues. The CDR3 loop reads CASSHRDRGGYTF. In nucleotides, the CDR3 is TGTGCCAGCAGTCACCGGGACAGGGGAGGCTACACCTTC.

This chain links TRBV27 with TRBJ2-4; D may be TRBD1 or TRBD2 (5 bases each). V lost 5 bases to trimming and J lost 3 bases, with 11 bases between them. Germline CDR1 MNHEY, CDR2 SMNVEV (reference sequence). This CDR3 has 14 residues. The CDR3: CASSPRERKNIQYF. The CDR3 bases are TGTGCCAGCAGTCCCAGGGAGCGCAAAAACATTCAGTACTTC.

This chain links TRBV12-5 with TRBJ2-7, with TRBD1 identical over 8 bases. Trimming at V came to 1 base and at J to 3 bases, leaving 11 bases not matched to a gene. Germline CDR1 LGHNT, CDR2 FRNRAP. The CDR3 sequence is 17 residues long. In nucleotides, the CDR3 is TGTGCTAGTGGTTTGGAACCCGGGACAGGATATTTCTACGAGCAGTACTTC. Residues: CASGLEPGTGYFYEQYF.

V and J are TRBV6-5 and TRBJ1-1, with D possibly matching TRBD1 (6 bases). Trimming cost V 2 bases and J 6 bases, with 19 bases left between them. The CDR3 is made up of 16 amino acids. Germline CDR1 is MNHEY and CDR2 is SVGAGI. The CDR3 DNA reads TGTGCCAGCAGTTACGGGGGAGGGGGGGGCTACGCTGAAGCTTTCTTT. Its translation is CASSYGGGGGYAEAFF.